In its sample, the clone carrying this T cell receptor (beta chain) was seen a few times. These data are taken from a study of identical twins. TCRdb passed the 5' RACE reads through MiXCR, listing each CDR3 protein once. The table shows around 670,000 distinct CDR3 sequences, with roughly 6% occurring only once. V was pared by 2 bases and J by 8 bases, with 16 bases between. The CDR3 is 16 amino acids. The sample consisted of naive T cells sorted from blood. The clonotype comes from a man aged 18-30 years in good health. The chain recombines TRBV12-3 or TRBV12-4 with TRBJ1-6; D call uncertain. The CDR3 coding sequence is TGTGCCAGCAGTTTATTTTTGACGGTGGCGGATTCACCCCTCCACTTT. It encodes CASSLFLTVADSPLHF.